The source of this T cell receptor beta chain is a study of T cell repertoires in cytomegalovirus infection. Study details: HLA-C-restricted CMV epitopes, recently identified, and well-studied HLA-B-restricted ones were used by the study. Indications came from public TCR beta signatures; they pointed to CMV infection and to a matching HLA type.

The CDR3 has 14 residues. Looked up from germline, CDR1 is SGHTA and CDR2 is FQGNSA. V gave up 2 bases and J gave up 8 bases, with 13 bases separating them. Each CDR3 protein is one row after TCRdb ran MiXCR on the reads. Among about 570,000 distinct CDR3 sequences listed, 40% were seen once. Findings and limits, study-wide: CMV-specific TCR beta clonotypes restricted by HLA-C were the ones dominating the ex vivo response.

As regards this clonotype: The antigen remains undetermined.

The sequences come from cultured PBMCs, collected from culture after CMV antigen stimulation. This chain connects TRBV7-2 to TRBJ2-1; D ambiguous. This TCR derives from a human donor in good health (CMV status not recorded). Some clones in this sample may be carry-over from other donors' samples. The CDR3 spells CASSLNSGSYEQFF. The CDR3 DNA follows: TGTGCCAGCAGCTTAAATTCTGGCTCATATGAGCAGTTCTTC.